The entry below gives a single T cell receptor beta chain sequence along with its context. Its antigen is unidentified. Stable or active relapsing-remitting multiple sclerosis, untreated and meeting revised McDonald criteria, defined the controls. The CD8+ and CD4+ T cells were negatively isolated, with the TEMRA cells enriched by FACS. It was with random hexamers that about 0.45 to 1 ug RNA was reverse transcribed. The immunoSEQ assay covered 54 Vbeta and 13 Jbeta segments for CDR3. TCRdb re-called the immunoSEQ multiplex PCR reads through MiXCR, storing one row per CDR3 protein. This table holds about 400,000 distinct CDR3 sequences, around 83% found once. These data are taken from a study of CD8 T cells in Susac syndrome. Findings and caveats of the study: The study recognized that the number of individuals in its TCR sequencing and HLA analysis was relatively small.

This clonotype was obtained from a human donor with multiple sclerosis. The sample consisted of CD8+ T cells from PBMCs.

The CDR3 coding sequence is TGTGCCAGCAGTGACTGGGGGCAGGGCGGCGAGCAGTACTTC. It yields the protein CASSDWGQGGEQYF. The genes are TRBV25-1 and TRBJ2-7, with D possibly being TRBD1 (6 bases). CDR3 length: 14 residues. V dropped 3 bases and J dropped 6 bases, with 15 bases sitting between them. Germline values: CDR1 MGHDK, CDR2 SYGVNS.